The T cell receptor (beta chain) described here comes from a study of neurological immune-mediated disorders. Over 170 million TCR-beta sequences from 15-18 subjects came from every sequencing run. TCRdb independently ran MiXCR on the 5' RACE reads; one entry per CDR3 protein. Among 30,000 to 40,000 distinct CDR3 sequences listed, 3.5% to 4% were seen once. Regarding this clonotype: The antigen remains undetermined.

Study observations and caveats: The authors found no clinical or MRI feature associated with the multiple sclerosis repertoire cluster.

The origin of this receptor is a man aged 30 to 45 with multiple sclerosis. The sample comprised PBMCs.

The CDR3 protein is CASRQQSTGELFF. The CDR3 DNA sequence: TGTGCCAGCAGACAGCAGAGCACCGGGGAGCTGTTTTTT. This sequence joins TRBV12-3 or TRBV12-4 and TRBJ2-2; D is ambiguous. The CDR3 length is 13 residues. Trimming stripped 6 bases from V and 4 bases from J, with 9 bases between.